Each of the 24 T cell receptor beta chains below was sequenced from the same sample in a study of control samples from healthy donors and cancer patients. This table comes from immunoSEQ multiplex PCR, and its TCRdb copy is limited to in-frame clones, with some not included. Across about 190,000 clones, the top ten clones capture approximately 2.2% of the sample. The sequencing input was blood. The receptors were sampled from a woman in her twenties or thirties in good health.

The chain combines TRBV10-3 with TRBJ2-7; weak D call: TRBD1 (6 bases). This CDR3 is built from 13 residues. V gave up 6 bases and J gave up 3 bases, with 12 bases separating them. Germline CDR1 and CDR2: ENHRY and SYGVKD. The CDR3 DNA follows: TGTGCCATCAGCGGGGACACCAACTACGAGCAGTACTTC. It translates to CAISGDTNYEQYF.

The chain is built from TRBV6-1 and TRBJ1-4; D gene unclear. This CDR3 contains 15 residues. CDR1 is MNHNS and CDR2 is SASEGT in the germline V gene. Deletions cut 2 bases from V and 3 bases from J, with 10 bases between. CDR3: CASSEMGLPNEKLFF. CDR3 coding DNA: TGTGCCAGCAGTGAAATGGGTTTACCTAATGAAAAACTGTTTTTT.

CDR3 region: CASAPTQGEKLFF. The DNA for the CDR3 is TGTGCCAGCGCGCCGACTCAGGGTGAAAAACTGTTTTTT. The rearrangement links TRBV19 to TRBJ1-4, with D tentatively TRBD1 (5 bases). Germline values: CDR1 LNHDA, CDR2 SQIVND (reference sequence). V lost 9 bases to trimming and J lost 7 bases, with 15 bases between them. CDR3 length: 13 amino acids. Variable domain in full (rest from reference TRBV19 and TRBJ1-4): DGGITQSPKYLFRKEGQNVTLSCEQNLNHDAMYWYRQDPGQGLRLIYYSQIVNDFQKGDIAEGYSVSREKKESFPLTVTSAQKNPTAFYLCASAPTQGEKLFFGSGTQLSVL.

The chain uses TRBV3-1 (or the pseudogene TRBV3-2) and TRBJ2-5, with D unclear. The V and J ends lost 2 bases and 3 bases respectively, with 10 bases between them. Looked up from germline, CDR1 is LGHDT and CDR2 is YNNKEL (reference sequence). There are 14 residues in the CDR3. DNA for the CDR3: TGTGCCAGCAGCCAATGGGTCAGAAAAGAGACCCAGTACTTC. The encoded protein is CASSQWVRKETQYF.

The chain couples TRBV6-5 to TRBJ1-1; 9 nucleotides match TRBD1. This CDR3 region has 15 residues. Germline-derived CDR1 and CDR2 are MNHEY and SVGAGI. The trim removed 4 bases at V and 8 bases at J, leaving 11 bases unmatched. The CDR3 DNA sequence: TGTGCCAGCAGTTTTCAACAGGGGGCGCACCGGGAAGCTTTCTTT. As protein: CASSFQQGAHREAFF.

The chain employs TRBV7-2 and TRBJ1-3; the D is unclear. The V gene's germline CDR1 is SGHTA and CDR2 FQGNSA. Trimming pared 7 bases from V and 0 bases from J, leaving 13 bases between. CDR3 length: 15 residues. The CDR3 DNA is TGTGCCAGCACCCTCACACCCAGCTCTGGAAACACCATATATTTT. Translating gives CASTLTPSSGNTIYF. Full variable domain (missing parts from reference TRBV7-2 and TRBJ1-3): GAGVSQSPSNKVTEKGKDVELRCDPISGHTALYWYRQSLGQGLEFLIYFQGNSAPDKSGLPSDRFSAERTGGSVSTLTIQRTQQEDSAVYLCASTLTPSSGNTIYFGEGSWLTVV.

The chain links TRBV14 to TRBJ1-5; D ambiguous. Germline assignment: CDR1 SGHDN and CDR2 FVKESK. There are 13 residues in the CDR3. V was shortened by 1 base and J by 4 bases, with 5 bases between the two germline ends. The CDR3 DNA follows: TGTGCCAGCAGCCAAGTGTTTAATCAGCCCCAGCATTTT. It specifies CASSQVFNQPQHF.

The chain links TRBV3-1 (or the pseudogene TRBV3-2) to TRBJ2-7, with 9 nucleotides matching TRBD2. Germline V gives CDR1 LGHDT, CDR2 YNNKEL (reference sequence). V was pared by 3 bases and J by 6 bases, with 6 bases of the junction left unmatched. The CDR3 is 14 residues long. This CDR3 reads CASSHAGGPREQYF. DNA of the CDR3: TGTGCCAGCAGCCACGCGGGGGGGCCGCGCGAGCAGTACTTC.

The chain couples TRBV28 to TRBJ2-7; TRBD2 is a possible D gene (5 bases). The germline V gene encodes CDR1 MDHEN and CDR2 SYDVKM. This CDR3 has 12 amino acids. With 10 bases removed from V and 0 bases from J, the gap between germline ends came to 10 bases. CDR3 nucleotides: TGTGCCACCGAGGGTGACTCCTACGAGCAGTACTTC. Encoded protein: CATEGDSYEQYF.

This rearrangement joins TRBV7-9 to TRBJ1-6; TRBD1 might be the D (5 bases). Trimming shortened V by 1 base and J by 8 bases, and 9 bases separated the two germline ends. This CDR3 has 14 residues. Germline CDR1 is SEHNR and CDR2 is FQNEAQ (reference sequence). The CDR3 spells CASSLVGPDSPLHF. CDR3 DNA: TGTGCCAGCAGCTTAGTGGGGCCTGATTCACCCCTCCACTTT.

The chain is built from TRBV28 and TRBJ1-5; TRBD1 matches 10 bases. The V and J ends lost 6 bases and 5 bases, in that order; junction bases with no gene match: 4. Germline CDR1 MDHEN, CDR2 SYDVKM. CDR3 size: 14 residues. The CDR3 reads CASRPGQGYQPQHF. CDR3 DNA sequence: TGTGCCAGCAGACCGGGACAGGGGTATCAGCCCCAGCATTTT.

The genes are TRBV7-2 and TRBJ2-1; no firm D call. The germline CDR1 and CDR2 sequences are SGHTA and FQGNSA. The V end was cut by 4 bases, the J end by 9 bases, with 13 bases between. The CDR3 is 13 amino acids. The CDR3 region has the DNA TGTGCCAGCAGCTCCTACACCCTTTCTGAGCAGTTCTTC. Translation gives CASSSYTLSEQFF.

The chain joins TRBV10-2 to TRBJ2-7; tentatively, D is TRBD2 (5 bases). Trimming took off 2 bases at V and 0 bases at J, with 17 bases between the two ends. Germline-derived CDR1 and CDR2 are WSHSY and SAAADI. This CDR3 contains 17 residues. CDR3 in amino acids: CASSEPSGTGSSYEQYF. The CDR3 DNA reads as TGCGCCAGCAGTGAGCCTTCAGGTACGGGGAGCTCCTACGAGCAGTACTTC.

This rearrangement joins TRBV24-1 to TRBJ2-1; 11 bases are shared with TRBD2. The germline gives CDR1 KGHDR, CDR2 SFDVKD. V lost 4 bases, J lost 3 bases, and 4 bases stayed unmatched. The CDR3 totals 16 residues. The CDR3 here is CATSDASGGIYNEQFF. The CDR3 DNA follows: TGTGCCACCAGTGACGCTAGCGGGGGGATCTACAATGAGCAGTTCTTC.

The chain uses TRBV7-2 and TRBJ1-6; TRBD1 matches at 9 bases. Unmatched junction bases numbered 4, after V lost 6 bases and J lost 7 bases. The germline V gene encodes CDR1 SGHTA and CDR2 FQGNSA. The CDR3 covers 14 residues. The CDR3, as DNA: TGTGCCAGCAGGGTTACAGGGGGCAATTCACCCCTCCACTTT. Translated: CASRVTGGNSPLHF.

This chain connects TRBV4-3 to TRBJ1-2; D gene ambiguous. The CDR3 sequence is 15 residues long. Trimming pared 0 bases from V and 8 bases from J, leaving 16 bases between. CDR1 and CDR2 from the germline V gene are LGHNA and YSLEER. The CDR3 loop is CASSQDLGSRTGYTF. The CDR3 nucleotides read TGCGCCAGCAGCCAAGATTTGGGCTCCCGGACGGGCTACACCTTC.

V is TRBV10-1 and J is TRBJ2-1; 11 bases are shared with TRBD2. CDR1 WNHNN and CDR2 SYGVQD come from the germline V gene (reference sequence). This CDR3 comprises 13 residues. The V and J ends lost 6 bases and 7 bases, in that order; junction bases with no gene match: 2. In DNA, the CDR3 is TGCGCCAGCAGAACTAGCGGGGGAAATGAGCAGTTCTTC. Residues: CASRTSGGNEQFF.

The V and J genes are TRBV27 and TRBJ1-2; 9 bases are a match to TRBD1. Germline-derived CDR1 and CDR2 are MNHEY and SMNVEV (reference sequence). Unmatched junction bases numbered 5, after V lost 4 bases and J lost 8 bases. The CDR3 extends over 13 amino acids. The DNA of the CDR3 is TGTGCCAGCAGTTACCGACAGGGGGACGGCTACACCTTC. This codes for CASSYRQGDGYTF.

Here the CDR3 reads CASHEGGVNYGYTF. The CDR3 DNA reads TGTGCCAGCCATGAAGGGGGGGTTAACTATGGCTACACCTTC. The chain carries TRBV28 and TRBJ1-2; D may be TRBD1 (6 bases). The ends were cut back, 8 bases at V and 1 base at J, with 14 bases in the middle. The CDR3 is 14 amino acids. CDR1 is MDHEN, CDR2 SYDVKM, per germline.

V gene TRBV6-5 combines with J gene TRBJ1-4; no reliable D call. V was trimmed by 5 bases and J by 8 bases, leaving 18 bases between them. This CDR3 contains 15 residues. Germline assignment: CDR1 MNHEY and CDR2 SVGAGI. In DNA, the CDR3 is TGTGCCAGCAGTCACCATGACGCCAGCCCCGAAAAACTGTTTTTT. Protein: CASSHHDASPEKLFF.

The chain combines TRBV6-5 with TRBJ1-6; perhaps TRBD1 as D (5 bases). The germline V gene has CDR1 MNHEY and CDR2 SVGAGI. This CDR3 contains 14 residues. The germline V and J ends were trimmed by 4 bases and 8 bases, with 12 bases remaining between them. The CDR3 region is CASSSGPTHSPLHF. DNA of the CDR3: TGTGCCAGCAGTTCGGGACCAACGCATTCACCCCTCCACTTT.

The gene calls are TRBV19 and TRBJ1-6; maybe TRBD1 (5 bases). Trimming removed 6 bases at V and 10 bases at J, with 19 bases between. Germline V CDR1 and CDR2: LNHDA, SQIVND (reference sequence). The CDR3 totals 15 residues. In DNA, the CDR3 is TGTGCCAGTAGCCCTTCCGGGACGGTAAGCTCACCCCTCCACTTT. Translation: CASSPSGTVSSPLHF.

V and J are TRBV5-1 and TRBJ1-1, with D perhaps TRBD1 (6 bases). The CDR3 sequence is 12 residues long. Germline CDR1 reads SGHRS; CDR2 reads YFSETQ. V shed 7 bases and J shed 4 bases, with 11 bases lying between them. The CDR3 region has the DNA TGCGCCAGCCGCGAGGGGGGCACTGAAGCTTTCTTT. Protein sequence: CASREGGTEAFF.

The chain employs TRBV7-9 and TRBJ1-3; no reliable D call. The germline V gene has CDR1 SEHNR and CDR2 FQNEAQ (reference sequence). The CDR3 consists of 13 residues. V was shortened by 5 bases and J by 3 bases, with 8 bases between the two germline ends. The DNA for the CDR3 is TGTGCCAGCAGCCCGGCAGGTGGAAACACCATATATTTT. This sequence encodes CASSPAGGNTIYF.